Described below is a single TCR beta chain sequence and its context. Its cognate antigen is unknown. The study sequenced cultured CD4+ T cell DNA using the Oncomine TCR Beta short-read assay. Each CDR3 protein is one row after TCRdb ran MiXCR on the PCR reads. The sample holds about 14,000 distinct CDR3 sequences, about 35% seen once. The CDR3 contains 13 residues. Trimming left V 8 bases short and J 0 bases short, with 10 bases between. From germline, CDR1 is SNHLY and CDR2 FYNNEI. Specified treatment: approximately nine-day PBMC culture with coronavirus spike peptide pools or control peptides (ViraFEST assay). The data originate from a study of vaccination and CD4 T cells after COVID-19. Points from the study as a whole: SARS-CoV-2-reactive clonotype medians increased from about 20 to 38, not significantly.

The chain has TRBV2 and TRBJ1-2; weak D call: TRBD1 (5 bases). Source material: cultured CD4+ T cells from blood. This clonotype was sampled from a human donor with COVID-19. In DNA, the CDR3 is TGTGCCAGCGGGGCAGAAGCTAACTATGGCTACACCTTC. Protein: CASGAEANYGYTF.